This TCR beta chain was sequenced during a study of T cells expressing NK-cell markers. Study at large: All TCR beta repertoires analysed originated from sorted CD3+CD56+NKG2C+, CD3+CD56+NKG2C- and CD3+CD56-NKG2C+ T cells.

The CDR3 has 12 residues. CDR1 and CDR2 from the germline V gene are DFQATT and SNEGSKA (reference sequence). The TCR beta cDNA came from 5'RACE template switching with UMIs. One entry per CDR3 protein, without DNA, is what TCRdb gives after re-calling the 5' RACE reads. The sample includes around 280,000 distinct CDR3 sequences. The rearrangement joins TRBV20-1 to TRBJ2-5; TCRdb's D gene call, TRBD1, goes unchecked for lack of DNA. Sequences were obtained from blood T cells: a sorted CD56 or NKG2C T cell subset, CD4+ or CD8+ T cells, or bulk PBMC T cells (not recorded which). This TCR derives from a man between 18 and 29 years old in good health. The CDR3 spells CSARGVGETQYF.